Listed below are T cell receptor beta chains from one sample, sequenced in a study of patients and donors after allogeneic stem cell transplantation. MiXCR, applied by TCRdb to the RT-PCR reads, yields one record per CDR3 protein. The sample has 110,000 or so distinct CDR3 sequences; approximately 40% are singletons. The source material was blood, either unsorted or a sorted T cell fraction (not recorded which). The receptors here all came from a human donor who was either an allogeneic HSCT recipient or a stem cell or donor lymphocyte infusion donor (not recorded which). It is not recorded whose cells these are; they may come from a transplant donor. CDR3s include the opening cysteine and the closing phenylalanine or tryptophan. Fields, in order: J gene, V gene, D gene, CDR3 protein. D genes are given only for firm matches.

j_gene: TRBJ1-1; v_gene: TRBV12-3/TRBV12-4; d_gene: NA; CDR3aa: CASSFEGDTEAFF
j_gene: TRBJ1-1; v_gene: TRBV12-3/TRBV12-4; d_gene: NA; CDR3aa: CASSLWGQNTEAFF
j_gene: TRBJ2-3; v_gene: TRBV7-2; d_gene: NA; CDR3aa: CASSFDSLGTDTQYF
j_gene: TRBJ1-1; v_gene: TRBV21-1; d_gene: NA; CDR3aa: CASSKGGRGDVNTEAFF
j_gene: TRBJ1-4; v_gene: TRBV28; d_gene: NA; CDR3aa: CASSPLPGLGNEKLFF
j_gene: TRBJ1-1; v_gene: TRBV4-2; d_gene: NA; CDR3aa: CASSLNPGQYTEAFF
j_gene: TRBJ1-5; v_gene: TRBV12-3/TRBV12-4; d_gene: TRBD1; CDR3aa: CASTQGAGQPQHF
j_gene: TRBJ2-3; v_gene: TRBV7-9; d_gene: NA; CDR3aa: CASSSLNSGWGTDTQYF
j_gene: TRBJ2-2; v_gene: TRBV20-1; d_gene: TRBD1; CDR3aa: CSARGDRGLTGELFF
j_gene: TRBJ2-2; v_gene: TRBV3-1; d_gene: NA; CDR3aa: CASSQGELFF
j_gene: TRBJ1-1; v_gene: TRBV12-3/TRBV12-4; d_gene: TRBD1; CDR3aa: CASSDRQGVNTEAFF
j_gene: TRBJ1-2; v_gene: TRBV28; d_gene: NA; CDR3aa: CASSLDPGIRGYTF
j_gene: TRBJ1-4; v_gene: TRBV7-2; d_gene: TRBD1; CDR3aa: CASSPDTDRVREKLFF
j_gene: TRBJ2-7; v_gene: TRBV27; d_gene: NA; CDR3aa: CASSLSGDPYEQYF
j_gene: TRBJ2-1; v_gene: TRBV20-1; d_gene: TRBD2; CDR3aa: CSTYGVAGDRLGNEQFF
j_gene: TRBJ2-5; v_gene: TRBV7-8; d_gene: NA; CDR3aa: CASTPNRETQYF
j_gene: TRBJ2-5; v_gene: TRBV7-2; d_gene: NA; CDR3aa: CASSRRLGQETQYF
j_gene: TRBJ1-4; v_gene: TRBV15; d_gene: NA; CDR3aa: CATSRDMGNEKLFF